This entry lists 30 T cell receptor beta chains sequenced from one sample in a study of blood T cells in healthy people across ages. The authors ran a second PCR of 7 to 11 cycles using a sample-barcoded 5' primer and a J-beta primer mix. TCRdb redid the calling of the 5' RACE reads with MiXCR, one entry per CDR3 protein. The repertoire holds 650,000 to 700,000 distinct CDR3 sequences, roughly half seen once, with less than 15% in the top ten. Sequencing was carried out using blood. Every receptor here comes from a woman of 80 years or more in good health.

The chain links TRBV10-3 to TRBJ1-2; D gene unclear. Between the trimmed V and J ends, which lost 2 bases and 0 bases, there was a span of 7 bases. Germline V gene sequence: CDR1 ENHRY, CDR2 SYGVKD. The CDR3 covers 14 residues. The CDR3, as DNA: TGTGCCATCAGTGAGGATATAGCTAACTATGGCTACACCTTC. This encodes CAISEDIANYGYTF.

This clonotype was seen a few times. The DNA for the CDR3 is TGTGCCTGGAGCCGAGGGGAGCTGTACACAGATACGCAGTATTTT. Its protein is CAWSRGELYTDTQYF. V is TRBV30 and J is TRBJ2-3; D may match TRBD1 or TRBD2 (5 bases each). Germline V gives CDR1 GTSNPN, CDR2 SVGIG (reference sequence). The CDR3 has 15 amino acids. V lost 3 bases and J lost 2, with 15 bases in between.

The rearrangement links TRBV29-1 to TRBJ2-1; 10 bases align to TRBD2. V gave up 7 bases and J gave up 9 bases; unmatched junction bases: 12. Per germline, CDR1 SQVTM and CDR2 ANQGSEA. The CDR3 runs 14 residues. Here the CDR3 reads CSARRAGGRGEQFF. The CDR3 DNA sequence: TGCAGCGCCCGAAGAGCGGGAGGGAGAGGTGAGCAGTTCTTC.

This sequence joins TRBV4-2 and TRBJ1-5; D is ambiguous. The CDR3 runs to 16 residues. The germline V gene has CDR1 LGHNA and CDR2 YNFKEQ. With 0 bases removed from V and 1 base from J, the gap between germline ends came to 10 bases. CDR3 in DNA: TGTGCCAGCAGCCAAGACCCAGGCATCAGCAATCAGCCCCAGCATTTT. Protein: CASSQDPGISNQPQHF.

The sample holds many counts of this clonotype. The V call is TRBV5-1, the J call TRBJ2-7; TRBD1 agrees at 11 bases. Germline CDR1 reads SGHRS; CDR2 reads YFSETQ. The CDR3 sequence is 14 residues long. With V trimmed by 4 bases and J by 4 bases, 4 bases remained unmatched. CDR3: CASSPGQGAYEQYF. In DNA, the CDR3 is TGCGCCAGCAGCCCTGGACAGGGGGCTTACGAGCAGTACTTC.

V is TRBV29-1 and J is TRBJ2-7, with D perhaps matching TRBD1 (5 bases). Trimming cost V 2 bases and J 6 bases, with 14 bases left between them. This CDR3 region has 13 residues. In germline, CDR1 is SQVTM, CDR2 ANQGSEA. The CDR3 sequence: CSVEYVGHPEQYF. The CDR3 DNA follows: TGCAGCGTTGAATATGTAGGACACCCCGAGCAGTACTTC.

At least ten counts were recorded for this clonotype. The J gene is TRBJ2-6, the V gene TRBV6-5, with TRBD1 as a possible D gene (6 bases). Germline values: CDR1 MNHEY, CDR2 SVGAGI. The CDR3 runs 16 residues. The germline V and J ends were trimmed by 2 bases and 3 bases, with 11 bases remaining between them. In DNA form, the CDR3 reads TGTGCCAGCAGTTACACCACAGGGCGTGGGGCCAACGTCCTGACTTTC. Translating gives CASSYTTGRGANVLTF.

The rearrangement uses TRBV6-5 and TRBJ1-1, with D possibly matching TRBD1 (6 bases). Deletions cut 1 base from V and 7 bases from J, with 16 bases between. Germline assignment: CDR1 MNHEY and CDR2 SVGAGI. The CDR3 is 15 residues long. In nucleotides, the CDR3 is TGTGCCAGCAGTTACTATGCCAGGTCGGACAGTGAAGCTTTCTTT. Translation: CASSYYARSDSEAFF.

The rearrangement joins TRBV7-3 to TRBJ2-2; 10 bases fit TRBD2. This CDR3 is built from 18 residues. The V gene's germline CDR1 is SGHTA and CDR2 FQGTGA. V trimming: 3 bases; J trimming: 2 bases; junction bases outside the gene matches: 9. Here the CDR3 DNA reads TGTGCCAGCAGCTTGTCGGGACGGACTAGCGGCAACACCGGGGAGCTGTTTTTT. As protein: CASSLSGRTSGNTGELFF.

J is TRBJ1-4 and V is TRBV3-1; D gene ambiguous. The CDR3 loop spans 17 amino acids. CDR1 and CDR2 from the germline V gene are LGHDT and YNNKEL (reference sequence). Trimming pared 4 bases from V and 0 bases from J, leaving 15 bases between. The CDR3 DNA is TGTGCCAGCAGCCTTGGCGCCAGCTCTGCAACTAATGAAAAACTGTTTTTT. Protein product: CASSLGASSATNEKLFF.

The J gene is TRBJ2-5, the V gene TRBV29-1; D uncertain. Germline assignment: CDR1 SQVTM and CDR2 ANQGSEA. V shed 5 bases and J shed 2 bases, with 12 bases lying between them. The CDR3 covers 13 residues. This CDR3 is CSVSWVAQETQYF. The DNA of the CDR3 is TGCAGCGTTTCCTGGGTGGCTCAAGAGACCCAGTACTTC.

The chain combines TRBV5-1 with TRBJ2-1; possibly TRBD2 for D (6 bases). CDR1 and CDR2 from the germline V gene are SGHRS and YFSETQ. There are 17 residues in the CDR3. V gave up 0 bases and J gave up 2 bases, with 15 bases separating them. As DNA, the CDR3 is TGCGCCAGCAGCTTGGGAGGCGGGACGGGGACCTACAATGAGCAGTTCTTC. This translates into CASSLGGGTGTYNEQFF.

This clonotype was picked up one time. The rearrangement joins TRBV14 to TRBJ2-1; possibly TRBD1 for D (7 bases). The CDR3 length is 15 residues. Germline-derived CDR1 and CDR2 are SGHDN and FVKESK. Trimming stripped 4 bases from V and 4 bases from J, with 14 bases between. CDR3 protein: CASSRGAGGYNEQFF. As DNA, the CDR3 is TGTGCCAGCAGCCGCGGGGCAGGGGGATACAATGAGCAGTTCTTC.

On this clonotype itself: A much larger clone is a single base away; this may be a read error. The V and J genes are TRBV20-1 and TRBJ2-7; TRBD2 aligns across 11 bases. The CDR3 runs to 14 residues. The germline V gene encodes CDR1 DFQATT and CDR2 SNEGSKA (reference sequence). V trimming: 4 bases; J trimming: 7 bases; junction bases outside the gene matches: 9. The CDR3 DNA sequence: TGCAGTGCTAAGGGACTAGCGGCCTACAATGAGCAGTACTTC. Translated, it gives CSAKGLAAYNEQYF.

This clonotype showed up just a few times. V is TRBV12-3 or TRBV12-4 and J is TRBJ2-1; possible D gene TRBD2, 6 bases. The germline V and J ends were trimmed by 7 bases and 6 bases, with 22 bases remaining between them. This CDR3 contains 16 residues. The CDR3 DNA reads TGTGCCAGCACCCCCTCGTGGCTAGCGATGGGCAATGAGCAGTTCTTC. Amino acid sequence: CASTPSWLAMGNEQFF.

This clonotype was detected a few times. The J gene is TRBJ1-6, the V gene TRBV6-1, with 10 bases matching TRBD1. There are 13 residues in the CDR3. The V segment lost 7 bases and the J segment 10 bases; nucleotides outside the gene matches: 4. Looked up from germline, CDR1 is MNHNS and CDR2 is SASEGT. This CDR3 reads CASMGTGDSPLHF. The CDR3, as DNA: TGTGCCAGCATGGGGACAGGGGACTCACCCCTCCACTTT.

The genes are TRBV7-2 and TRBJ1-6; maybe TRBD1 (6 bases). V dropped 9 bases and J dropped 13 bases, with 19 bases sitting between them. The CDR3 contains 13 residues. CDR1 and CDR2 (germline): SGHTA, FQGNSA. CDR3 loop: CASSQRGQTPLHF. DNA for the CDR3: TGTGCCAGTAGCCAAAGAGGACAGACGCCCCTCCACTTT.

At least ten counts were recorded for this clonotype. The CDR3 reads CASSPPGANQYSNQPQHF. The CDR3 coding sequence is TGTGCCAGCAGTCCCCCAGGGGCGAACCAATATAGCAATCAGCCCCAGCATTTT. The chain joins TRBV12-3 or TRBV12-4 to TRBJ1-5, with TRBD1 as a possible D gene (6 bases). The CDR3 has 18 amino acids. Trimming took off 5 bases at V and 0 bases at J, with 20 bases between the two ends.

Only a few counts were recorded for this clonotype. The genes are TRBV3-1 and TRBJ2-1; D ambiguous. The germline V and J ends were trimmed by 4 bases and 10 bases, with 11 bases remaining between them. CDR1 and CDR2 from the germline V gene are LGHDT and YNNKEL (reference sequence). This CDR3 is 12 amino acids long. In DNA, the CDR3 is TGTGCCAGCAGCCTGCGGAAGGGAGAGCAGTTCTTC. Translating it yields CASSLRKGEQFF.

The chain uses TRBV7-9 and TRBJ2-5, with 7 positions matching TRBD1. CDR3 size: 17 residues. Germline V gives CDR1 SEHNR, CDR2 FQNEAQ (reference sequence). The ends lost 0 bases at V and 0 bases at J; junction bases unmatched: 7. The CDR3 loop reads CASSLATGPMNQETQYF. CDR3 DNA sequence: TGTGCCAGCAGCTTAGCGACAGGGCCGATGAACCAAGAGACCCAGTACTTC.

CDR3 sequence reads: CSASMMTDSPLHF. The CDR3 DNA reads as TGCAGTGCTAGCATGATGACGGATTCACCCCTCCACTTT. The chain uses TRBV20-1 and TRBJ1-6; no definite D call. V lost 3 bases and J 8 bases, leaving 11 bases between the germline ends. CDR1 and CDR2 from the germline V gene are DFQATT and SNEGSKA (reference sequence). The CDR3 covers 13 residues.

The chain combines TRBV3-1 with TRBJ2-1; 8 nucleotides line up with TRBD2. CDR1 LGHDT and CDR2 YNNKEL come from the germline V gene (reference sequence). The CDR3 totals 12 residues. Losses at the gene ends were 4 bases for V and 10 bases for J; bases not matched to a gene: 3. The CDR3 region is CASSLRTSEQFF. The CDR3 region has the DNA TGTGCCAGCAGCCTTAGGACTAGCGAGCAGTTCTTC.

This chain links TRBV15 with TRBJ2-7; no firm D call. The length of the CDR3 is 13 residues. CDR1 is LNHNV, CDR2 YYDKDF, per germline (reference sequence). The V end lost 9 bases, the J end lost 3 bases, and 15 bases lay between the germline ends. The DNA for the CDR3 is TGTGCCACTTCGTCTGGGGAAAGCTACGAGCAGTACTTC. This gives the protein CATSSGESYEQYF.

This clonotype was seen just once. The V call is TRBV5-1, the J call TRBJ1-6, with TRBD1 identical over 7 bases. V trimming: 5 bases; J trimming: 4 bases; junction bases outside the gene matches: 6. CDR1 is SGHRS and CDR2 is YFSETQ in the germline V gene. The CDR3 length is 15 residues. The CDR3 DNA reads TGCGCCAGCAGTACCGCAGGGGGGTATAATTCACCCCTCCACTTT. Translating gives CASSTAGGYNSPLHF.

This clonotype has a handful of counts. The CDR3 here is CSASRGKGGYTF. In DNA form, the CDR3 reads TGCAGTGCTTCCCGGGGGAAGGGGGGCTACACCTTC. The chain links TRBV20-1 to TRBJ1-2; a possible D gene is TRBD1 (5 bases). V was trimmed by 5 bases and J by 8 bases, leaving 15 bases between them. This CDR3 region has 12 residues. Germline-derived CDR1 and CDR2 are DFQATT and SNEGSKA (reference sequence).

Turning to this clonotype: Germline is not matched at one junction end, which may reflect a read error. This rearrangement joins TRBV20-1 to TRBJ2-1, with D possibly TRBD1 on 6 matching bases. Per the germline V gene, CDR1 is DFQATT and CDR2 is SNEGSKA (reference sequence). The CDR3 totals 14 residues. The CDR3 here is CGALGAGAYNEQFF. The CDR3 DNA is TGCGGTGCCCTTGGGGCAGGGGCCTACAATGAGCAGTTCTTC.

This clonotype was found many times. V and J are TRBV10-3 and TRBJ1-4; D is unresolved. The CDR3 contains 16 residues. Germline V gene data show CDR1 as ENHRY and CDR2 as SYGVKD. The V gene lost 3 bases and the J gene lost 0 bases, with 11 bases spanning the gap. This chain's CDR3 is CAISDARVATNEKLFF. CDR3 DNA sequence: TGTGCCATCAGTGATGCGCGCGTCGCAACTAATGAAAAACTGTTTTTT.

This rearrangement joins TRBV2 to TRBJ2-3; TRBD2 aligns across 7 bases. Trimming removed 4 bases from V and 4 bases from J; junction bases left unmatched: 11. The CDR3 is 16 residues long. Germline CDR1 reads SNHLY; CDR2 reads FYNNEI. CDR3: CASSASAGLRADTQYF. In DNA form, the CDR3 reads TGTGCCAGCAGTGCCTCAGCGGGATTAAGGGCAGATACGCAGTATTTT.

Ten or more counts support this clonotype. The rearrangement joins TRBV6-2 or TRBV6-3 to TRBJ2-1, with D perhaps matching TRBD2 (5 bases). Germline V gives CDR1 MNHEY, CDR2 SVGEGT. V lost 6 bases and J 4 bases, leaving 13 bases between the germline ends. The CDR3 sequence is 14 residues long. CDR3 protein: CASRESGKYNEQFF. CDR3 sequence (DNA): TGTGCCAGCAGAGAGAGCGGAAAGTACAATGAGCAGTTCTTC.

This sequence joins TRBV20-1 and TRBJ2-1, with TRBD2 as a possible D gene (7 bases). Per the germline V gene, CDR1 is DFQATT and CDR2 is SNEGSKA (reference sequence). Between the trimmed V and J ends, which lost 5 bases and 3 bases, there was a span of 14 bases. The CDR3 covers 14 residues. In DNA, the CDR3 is TGCAGTGCTGACCCGGGGGGCGGCTACAATGAGCAGTTCTTC. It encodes CSADPGGGYNEQFF.